This T cell receptor beta chain is from a study of blood T cells in healthy people across ages. Findings and limits, study-wide: With age, beta diversity per million T cells declined roughly linearly, significantly by approximately 40. Without sorted subsets, naive and antigen-experienced compartments could not be conclusively compared. Researchers report that TCR beta diversity correlated strongly with naive T cell percentage.

V was trimmed by 8 bases and J by 5 bases, leaving 13 bases between them. In germline, CDR1 is ENHRY, CDR2 SYGVKD. The CDR3 covers 13 residues. Drawn from each donor were approximately 9.2 milliliters of peripheral blood. Primers used in a second PCR of about 7 to 12 cycles were a sample-barcoded 5' primer and a J-beta primer mix. TCRdb re-derived calls from the 5' RACE reads in MiXCR, one entry per CDR3 protein. The table lists roughly 1.6 million distinct CDR3 sequences, about 31% of them singletons. The sample holds a few counts of this clonotype. Its cognate antigen is unknown. The source material was blood. The sequence derives from a woman in her 30s in good health. The V gene is TRBV10-3, the J gene TRBJ1-5; D call uncertain. CDR3 sequence reads: CAIAPQKHQPQHF. CDR3 DNA: TGTGCCATCGCCCCTCAGAAACATCAGCCCCAGCATTTT.